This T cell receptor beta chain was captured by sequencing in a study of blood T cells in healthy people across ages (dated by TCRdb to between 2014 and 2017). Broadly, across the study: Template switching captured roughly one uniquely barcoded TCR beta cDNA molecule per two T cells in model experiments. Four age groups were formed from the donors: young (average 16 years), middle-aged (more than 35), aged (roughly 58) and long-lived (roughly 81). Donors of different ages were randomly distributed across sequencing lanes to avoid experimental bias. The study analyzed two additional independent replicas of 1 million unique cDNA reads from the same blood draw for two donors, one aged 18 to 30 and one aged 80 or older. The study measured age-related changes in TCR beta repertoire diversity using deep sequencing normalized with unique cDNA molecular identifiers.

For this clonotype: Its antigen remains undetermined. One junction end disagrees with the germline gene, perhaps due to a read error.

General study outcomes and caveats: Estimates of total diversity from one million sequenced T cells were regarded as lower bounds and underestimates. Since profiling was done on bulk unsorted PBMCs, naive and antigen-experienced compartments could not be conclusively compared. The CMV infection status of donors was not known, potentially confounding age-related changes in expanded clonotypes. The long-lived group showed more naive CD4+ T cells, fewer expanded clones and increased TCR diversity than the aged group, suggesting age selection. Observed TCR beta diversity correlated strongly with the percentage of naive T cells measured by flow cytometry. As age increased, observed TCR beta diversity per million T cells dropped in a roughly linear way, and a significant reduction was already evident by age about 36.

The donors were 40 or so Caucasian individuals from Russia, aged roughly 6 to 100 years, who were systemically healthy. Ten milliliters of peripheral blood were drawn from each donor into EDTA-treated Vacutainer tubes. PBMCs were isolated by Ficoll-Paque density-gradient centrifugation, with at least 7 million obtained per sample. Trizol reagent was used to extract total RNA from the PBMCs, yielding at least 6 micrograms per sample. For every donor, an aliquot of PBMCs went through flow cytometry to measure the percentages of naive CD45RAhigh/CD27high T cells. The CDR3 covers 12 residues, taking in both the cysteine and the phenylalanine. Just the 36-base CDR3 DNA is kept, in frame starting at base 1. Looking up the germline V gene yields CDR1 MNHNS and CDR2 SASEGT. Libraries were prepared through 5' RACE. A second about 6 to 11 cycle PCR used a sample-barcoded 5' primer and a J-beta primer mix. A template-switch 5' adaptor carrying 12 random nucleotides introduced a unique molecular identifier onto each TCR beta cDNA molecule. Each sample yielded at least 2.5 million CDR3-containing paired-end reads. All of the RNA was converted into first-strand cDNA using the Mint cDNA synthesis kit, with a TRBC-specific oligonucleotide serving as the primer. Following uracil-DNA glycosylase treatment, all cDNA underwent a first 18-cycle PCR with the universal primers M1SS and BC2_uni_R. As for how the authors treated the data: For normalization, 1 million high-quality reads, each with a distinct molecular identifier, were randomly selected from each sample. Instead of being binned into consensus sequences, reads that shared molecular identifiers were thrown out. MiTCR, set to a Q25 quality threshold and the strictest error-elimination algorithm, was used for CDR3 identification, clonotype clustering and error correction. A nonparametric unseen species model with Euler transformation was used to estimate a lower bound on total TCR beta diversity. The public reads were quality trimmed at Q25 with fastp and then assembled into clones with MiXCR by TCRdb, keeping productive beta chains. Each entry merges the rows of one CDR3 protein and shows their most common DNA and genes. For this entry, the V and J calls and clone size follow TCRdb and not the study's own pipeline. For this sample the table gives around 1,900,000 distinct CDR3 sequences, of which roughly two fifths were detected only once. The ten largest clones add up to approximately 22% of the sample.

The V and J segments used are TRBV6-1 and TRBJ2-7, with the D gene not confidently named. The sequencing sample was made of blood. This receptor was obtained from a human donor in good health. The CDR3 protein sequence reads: CAGSVTDYEQYF. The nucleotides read TGTGCCGGCAGCGTCACAGATTACGAGCAGTACTTC.